One and the same sample provided the 24 T cell receptor beta chains below, sequenced in a study of cytomegalovirus exposure and HLA in healthy donors (dated by TCRdb to about 2017). Libraries were constructed by the immunoSEQ multiplex PCR assay. A mixture of 60 forward primers for TCR Vbeta segments and 13 reverse primers for TCR Jbeta segments was used in the multiplex PCR. What TCRdb holds here is the immuneACCESS table cut down to in-frame rearrangements. Part of the clones is not present; checked against another copy, under half of the missing clones reflect an unresolved V gene, and the others are unexplained. Counted in this sample were roughly 200,000 clones; around 80% of them appeared once. The ten biggest clones cover around 2.8% of the sample. Sequencing used PBMCs. The receptors were sampled from a man in his thirties or forties in good health and CMV-seronegative.

This clone was seen a handful of times. The V call is TRBV14, the J call TRBJ2-1; TRBD2 matches at 16 bases. The junction had 5 bases not matched to a gene; V was cut back by 4 bases and J by 5 bases. The CDR3 loop spans 17 amino acids. Germline CDR1 SGHDN, CDR2 FVKESK. This CDR3 is CASSLPGTSGGDNEQFF. CDR3 sequence (DNA): TGTGCCAGCAGCCTACCTGGGACTAGCGGGGGGGACAATGAGCAGTTCTTC.

This chain uses TRBV28 with TRBJ1-5, with 8 nucleotides matching TRBD1. The germline CDR1 and CDR2 sequences are MDHEN and SYDVKM. The CDR3 runs to 16 residues. Unmatched junction bases numbered 4, after V lost 3 bases and J lost 0 bases. The CDR3 DNA reads TGTGCCAGCAGTTTTCAGGGGGCTAATAGCAATCAGCCCCAGCATTTT. This sequence encodes CASSFQGANSNQPQHF.

CDR3 bases: TGCGCCAGCAGCCGCACTAGCGGGGCAGGGGATACGCAGTATTTT. Protein: CASSRTSGAGDTQYF. This sequence joins TRBV5-1 and TRBJ2-3; TRBD2 agrees at 10 bases. CDR3 length equals 15 residues. Germline values: CDR1 SGHRS, CDR2 YFSETQ. The J segment lost 6 bases and the V segment lost 4 bases, leaving 8 bases of the junction unmatched. Looking up the rest from reference TRBV5-1 and TRBJ2-3 gives the full variable domain: KAGVTQTPRYLIKTRGQQVTLSCSPISGHRSVSWYQQTPGQGLQFLFEYFSETQRNKGNFPGRFSGRQFSNSRSEMNVSTLELGDSALYLCASSRTSGAGDTQYFGPGTRLTVL.

The chain employs TRBV6-5 and TRBJ1-2, with TRBD1 identical over 8 bases. Germline V CDR1 and CDR2: MNHEY, SVGAGI. The CDR3 spans 14 residues. Trimming removed 0 bases from V and 4 bases from J; junction bases left unmatched: 1. The CDR3 DNA reads TGTGCCAGCAGTTACTCCAGGGGGCTCTATGGCTACACCTTC. Translated: CASSYSRGLYGYTF.

V is TRBV5-1 and J is TRBJ2-1; perhaps TRBD2 as D (5 bases). Trimming shortened V by 4 bases and J by 9 bases, and 17 bases separated the two germline ends. Germline CDR1 reads SGHRS; CDR2 reads YFSETQ. CDR3 length equals 14 residues. The CDR3 region is CASSPLGATSEQFF. The CDR3 nucleotides read TGCGCCAGCAGCCCGCTGGGAGCGACGAGTGAGCAGTTCTTC.

The V and J genes are TRBV6-1 and TRBJ1-6; unclear D gene. The CDR3 covers 13 residues. Per the germline V gene, CDR1 is MNHNS and CDR2 is SASEGT. The V end was cut by 8 bases, the J end by 0 bases, with 5 bases between. The CDR3 loop is CASGASYNSPLHF. In DNA form, the CDR3 reads TGTGCCAGCGGAGCCTCCTATAATTCACCCCTCCACTTT.

V usage is TRBV6-1 and J usage is TRBJ2-1, with D perhaps TRBD1 (6 bases). The V gene lost 8 bases and the J gene lost 5 bases, with 19 bases spanning the gap. Germline loops: CDR1 MNHNS, CDR2 SASEGT. The length of the CDR3 is 15 residues. CDR3 nucleotides: TGTGCCAGCCAATCGTTCAGGGGCGCCCACAATGAGCAGTTCTTC. Translating it yields CASQSFRGAHNEQFF.

This clone was seen a handful of times. The germline gene is not matched at one end of the junction; a read error may be the cause. V is TRBV15 and J is TRBJ2-7; no definite D call. CDR3 length equals 14 residues. The germline V gene has CDR1 LNHNV and CDR2 YYDKDF (reference sequence). The DNA of the CDR3 is TGTGCCACCAGCAGAGATAAAACGTCGCCCCTTAACAACTTC. Its protein is CATSRDKTSPLNNF.

The chain carries TRBV13 and TRBJ2-5; 7 bases match TRBD1. The assigned J gene may be wrong: the sequence end matches TRBJ2-7 better. From germline, CDR1 is PRHDT and CDR2 FYEKMQ (reference sequence). This CDR3 region has 15 residues. CDR3 nucleotides: TGTGCCAGCAGCTTAGTTCCGGGACAGAACTACGAGCAGTACTTC. Protein: CASSLVPGQNYEQYF.

This clone was counted a few times. The gene calls are TRBV6-5 and TRBJ2-5, with 8 bases identical to TRBD2. In germline, CDR1 is MNHEY, CDR2 SVGAGI. Trimming removed 2 bases from V and 5 bases from J; junction bases left unmatched: 10. The CDR3 runs to 16 residues. CDR3 loop: CASSYDGGASLETQYF. The CDR3 region has the DNA TGTGCCAGCAGTTACGACGGGGGGGCTTCTCTTGAGACCCAGTACTTC.

This clone was seen a handful of times. The CDR3 is CASTRQLMNTEAFF. For the CDR3, the DNA is TGTGCCAGCACGAGACAGCTCATGAACACTGAAGCTTTCTTT. This rearrangement joins TRBV6-1 to TRBJ1-1; TRBD1 is a possible D gene (5 bases). V was pared by 7 bases and J by 0 bases, with 12 bases between. Germline V gene data show CDR1 as MNHNS and CDR2 as SASEGT. This CDR3 contains 14 residues.

This chain joins TRBV9 and TRBJ2-5; 10 bases fit TRBD2. With 0 bases clipped from V and 5 bases from J, the junction kept 7 bases outside the gene matches. The CDR3 is made up of 16 amino acids. From germline, CDR1 is SGDLS and CDR2 YYNGEE. The CDR3 sequence: CASSVELAGSGETQYF. Here the CDR3 DNA reads TGTGCCAGCAGCGTAGAACTAGCGGGGTCGGGCGAGACCCAGTACTTC.

The gene calls are TRBV19 and TRBJ1-2; no reliable D call. Trimming shortened V by 0 bases and J by 8 bases, and 10 bases separated the two germline ends. This CDR3 comprises 13 residues. Germline V gives CDR1 LNHDA, CDR2 SQIVND (reference sequence). CDR3 amino acids: CASSIEMSTGYTF. The DNA of the CDR3 is TGTGCCAGTAGTATAGAAATGTCGACAGGCTACACCTTC.

The chain is built from TRBV2 and TRBJ2-1; maybe TRBD1 (5 bases). Trimming cost V 7 bases and J 1 base, with 5 bases left between them. Germline values: CDR1 SNHLY, CDR2 FYNNEI. The CDR3 has 12 residues. CDR3 region: CASTGSYNEQFF. The DNA for the CDR3 is TGTGCCAGCACAGGGTCCTACAATGAGCAGTTCTTC.

J is TRBJ2-7 and V is TRBV6-1, with D possibly TRBD2 on 5 matching bases. The CDR3 contains 14 residues. CDR1 is MNHNS, CDR2 SASEGT, per germline. Trimming cost V 7 bases and J 5 bases, with 18 bases left between them. The CDR3 DNA follows: TGTGCCAGCACTTTGGTCGGGCCCGGGGACGAGCAGTACTTC. Its protein product is CASTLVGPGDEQYF.

This chain links TRBV10-2 with TRBJ1-1, with a possible D match to TRBD1 (5 bases). Germline values: CDR1 WSHSY, CDR2 SAAADI. This CDR3 region has 17 residues. V lost 0 bases to trimming and J lost 1 base, with 15 bases between them. CDR3 DNA sequence: TGCGCCAGCAGTGAGTCGGTAGGGGCTATGGGGAACACTGAAGCTTTCTTT. Amino acid sequence: CASSESVGAMGNTEAFF.

The J gene is TRBJ2-3, the V gene TRBV5-4; D is unresolved. There are 14 residues in the CDR3. V was clipped by 0 bases and J by 2 bases, with 7 bases between them. Germline CDR1 reads SGHNT; CDR2 reads YYREEE (reference sequence). The CDR3 DNA reads TGTGCCAGCAGCTTGGTACCAGACACAGATACGCAGTATTTT. The encoded protein is CASSLVPDTDTQYF.

With respect to this clone: One end of the junction is discordant with germline, which a read error may explain. This chain connects TRBV7-9 to TRBJ2-7; 14 bases agree with TRBD2. The germline gives CDR1 SEHNR, CDR2 FQNEAQ (reference sequence). CDR3 length: 16 residues. This CDR3 reads CSSSSGLAGGSYEQYF. For the CDR3, the DNA is TGTTCCAGCAGTTCCGGACTAGCGGGGGGTTCCTACGAGCAGTACTTC.

The chain uses TRBV5-4 and TRBJ2-7; the match to TRBD1 covers 8 bases. The CDR3 contains 14 residues. Germline values: CDR1 SGHNT, CDR2 YYREEE (reference sequence). V was pared by 4 bases and J by 2 bases, with 5 bases of the junction left unmatched. Here the CDR3 reads CASSLGDRTYEQYF. In DNA, the CDR3 is TGTGCCAGCAGCCTGGGGGACAGGACCTACGAGCAGTACTTC.

The V gene is TRBV27, the J gene TRBJ2-1; D ambiguous. Trimming removed 5 bases at V and 4 bases at J, with 12 bases between. Germline V gene data show CDR1 as MNHEY and CDR2 as SMNVEV (reference sequence). The CDR3 covers 14 residues. The CDR3 loop is CASSQPYGYNEQFF. The CDR3 DNA sequence: TGTGCCAGCAGTCAACCCTACGGGTACAATGAGCAGTTCTTC.

The V gene is TRBV25-1, the J gene TRBJ2-5, with D maybe TRBD2 (7 bases). This CDR3 contains 17 residues. V was clipped by 8 bases and J by 0 bases, with 22 bases between them. Germline V gene lookup returns CDR1 MGHDK and CDR2 SYGVNS. The CDR3 here is CASSVIGGGSYQETQYF. The CDR3 nucleotides are TGTGCCAGCTCGGTTATAGGGGGGGGCTCGTACCAAGAGACCCAGTACTTC.

V and J are TRBV7-9 and TRBJ2-5; D perhaps matches TRBD2 (6 bases). Germline-derived CDR1 and CDR2 are SEHNR and FQNEAQ (reference sequence). Trimming left V 5 bases short and J 1 base short, with 14 bases between. This CDR3 region has 15 residues. CDR3 bases: TGTGCCAGCAGCCCACGGGGACTGGGCCAAGAGACCCAGTACTTC. Encoded protein: CASSPRGLGQETQYF.

CDR3 loop: CASSYIRDSNQPQHF. As DNA, the CDR3 is TGTGCCAGCAGTTACATCAGGGATAGCAATCAGCCCCAGCATTTT. The chain recombines TRBV6-5 with TRBJ1-5; D may be TRBD1 (5 bases). Germline V gives CDR1 MNHEY, CDR2 SVGAGI. The CDR3 contains 15 residues. Trimming took 2 bases from V and 0 from J, leaving 8 bases between them.

The chain has TRBV9 and TRBJ2-1; perhaps TRBD1 as D (6 bases). The V and J ends lost 2 bases and 3 bases respectively, with 12 bases between them. The V gene's germline CDR1 is SGDLS and CDR2 YYNGEE. CDR3 size: 15 residues. The CDR3 sequence is CASSVHRGSYNEQFF. The CDR3 DNA reads as TGTGCCAGCAGCGTGCATAGGGGGAGCTACAATGAGCAGTTCTTC.